This TCR beta chain was sequenced in a study of blood T cell repertoires in COVID-19. Profiling relied on immunoSEQ multiplex PCR, and the TCRdb table lists in-frame clones only, not all of them. The sample includes 150,000 or so clones, over 60% seen only once; the top ten take 1.9%. This CDR3 is 18 amino acids long. Between the trimmed V and J ends, which lost 4 bases and 5 bases, there was a span of 27 bases. Germline CDR1 and CDR2: MNHNS and SASEGT. The TCR comes from a woman in her 70s with acute or convalescent COVID-19. Sequencing was carried out using peripheral blood. The chain uses TRBV6-1 and TRBJ2-7, with a weak D call TRBD1 (6 bases). The CDR3 DNA is TGTGCCAGCAGTGGCCCTCACGGGACAAATCTCGTAGGCAACGAGCAGTACTTC. Its protein product is CASSGPHGTNLVGNEQYF.